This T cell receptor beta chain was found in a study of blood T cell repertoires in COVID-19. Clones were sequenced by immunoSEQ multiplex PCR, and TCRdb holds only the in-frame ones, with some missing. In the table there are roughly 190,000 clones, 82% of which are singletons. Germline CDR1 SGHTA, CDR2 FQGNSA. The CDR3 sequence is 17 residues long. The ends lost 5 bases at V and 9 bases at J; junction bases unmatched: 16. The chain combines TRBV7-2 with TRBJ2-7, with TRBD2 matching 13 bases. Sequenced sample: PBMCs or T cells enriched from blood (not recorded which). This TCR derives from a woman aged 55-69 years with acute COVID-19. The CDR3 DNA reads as TGTGCCAGCAGCATTACCGGGACTAGCGGGACTCCCTATGCGCAGTACTTC. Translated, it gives CASSITGTSGTPYAQYF.